Presented here are 10 T cell receptor beta chains from one specimen sequenced in a study of blood T cell repertoires in COVID-19. Using immunoSEQ multiplex PCR, the repertoire was profiled, and TCRdb retains in-frame clones only, with some absent. The sample holds about 40,000 clones; 75% to 90% are singletons and the top ten take under 0.4%. Material for sequencing was peripheral blood. These receptors were taken from a human donor in a cohort sampled during active COVID-19.

The gene calls are TRBV19 and TRBJ1-2; 7 nucleotides align to TRBD1. The V gene end was trimmed by 5 bases and the J gene end by 0 bases; junction bases not matched to a gene: 3. Germline lookup yields CDR1 LNHDA and CDR2 SQIVND (reference sequence). The CDR3 has 14 residues. This chain's CDR3 is CASSGTESNYGYTF. DNA for the CDR3: TGTGCCAGTAGTGGGACAGAGTCTAACTATGGCTACACCTTC.

This clone is a singleton in its sample. This sequence joins TRBV5-4 and TRBJ2-6; 15 bases are shared with TRBD2. V shed 4 bases and J 4 bases; nucleotides not matched to a gene: 6. Per germline, CDR1 SGHNT and CDR2 YYREEE (reference sequence). The CDR3 is 18 residues long. The CDR3 nucleotides read TGTGCCAGCAGCCCAGGACTAGCGGGGGGGCCAGGGGCCAACGTCCTGACTTTC. This translates into CASSPGLAGGPGANVLTF.

This clone was seen more than once but under ten times. V gene TRBV7-9 combines with J gene TRBJ1-3, with no clear D. The V gene lost 4 bases and the J gene lost 8 bases, with 18 bases spanning the gap. This CDR3 spans 15 amino acids. Germline V gene sequence: CDR1 SEHNR, CDR2 FQNEAQ (reference sequence). The CDR3 protein is CASSSQGLGGDTIYF. DNA of the CDR3: TGTGCCAGCAGCTCTCAAGGACTCGGCGGGGACACCATATATTTT.

The chain uses TRBV19 and TRBJ1-1; 10 bases agree with TRBD1. The junction had 6 bases not matched to a gene; V was cut back by 4 bases and J by 1 base. This CDR3 region has 16 residues. Germline V gene lookup returns CDR1 LNHDA and CDR2 SQIVND (reference sequence). In nucleotides, the CDR3 is TGTGCCAGTAGTAAGGGGACAGGGGAGTCGAACACTGAAGCTTTCTTT. Protein: CASSKGTGESNTEAFF. Drawing the rest from reference TRBV19 and TRBJ1-1, the complete variable domain is DGGITQSPKYLFRKEGQNVTLSCEQNLNHDAMYWYRQDPGQGLRLIYYSQIVNDFQKGDIAEGYSVSREKKESFPLTVTSAQKNPTAFYLCASSKGTGESNTEAFFGQGTRLTVV.

V gene TRBV29-1 combines with J gene TRBJ1-4; D unclear. From germline, CDR1 is SQVTM and CDR2 ANQGSEA. The CDR3 has 12 residues. The germline V and J ends were trimmed by 2 bases and 4 bases, with 5 bases remaining between them. The CDR3 DNA reads as TGCAGCGTTGAAACCGGTAATGAAAAACTGTTTTTT. It translates to CSVETGNEKLFF.

The rearrangement links TRBV24-1 to TRBJ2-7, with no clear D. Trimming took off 1 base at V and 0 bases at J, with 15 bases between the two ends. Germline assignment: CDR1 KGHDR and CDR2 SFDVKD. There are 17 residues in the CDR3. CDR3 coding DNA: TGTGCCACCAGTGATTTCCCCGACTCAATTGACTCCTACGAGCAGTACTTC. It encodes CATSDFPDSIDSYEQYF.

This chain uses TRBV7-9 with TRBJ1-1; 7 bases match TRBD1. CDR1 and CDR2 from the germline V gene are SEHNR and FQNEAQ (reference sequence). The V gene end was trimmed by 5 bases and the J gene end by 2 bases; junction bases not matched to a gene: 5. The CDR3 runs 14 residues. The CDR3 DNA reads as TGTGCCAGCAGCACCCGACAGGGTAACACTGAAGCTTTCTTT. This sequence encodes CASSTRQGNTEAFF.

The gene calls are TRBV18 and TRBJ1-1; D call uncertain. V was pared by 6 bases and J by 0 bases, with 8 bases between. CDR1 is KGHSH and CDR2 is LQKENI in the germline V gene. The CDR3 has 13 amino acids. The CDR3 reads CASSQNLNTEAFF. The CDR3 coding sequence is TGTGCCAGCTCCCAAAACTTGAACACTGAAGCTTTCTTT. Together with reference TRBV18 and TRBJ1-1, the CDR3 gives the full variable domain: NAGVMQNPRHLVRRRGQEARLRCSPMKGHSHVYWYRQLPEEGLKFMVYLQKENIIDESGMPKERFSAEFPKEGPSILRIQQVVRGDSAAYFCASSQNLNTEAFFGQGTRLTVV.

J is TRBJ1-6 and V is TRBV5-5, with TRBD1 identical over 11 bases. The germline V gene has CDR1 SGHKS and CDR2 YYEKEE (reference sequence). The J segment lost 0 bases and the V segment lost 4 bases, leaving 6 bases of the junction unmatched. This CDR3 comprises 18 residues. The CDR3 bases are TGTGCCAGCAGCGGAGGGACAGGGGGGAGCTCCTATAATTCACCCCTCCACTTT. Translated, it gives CASSGGTGGSSYNSPLHF.

This chain connects TRBV6-5 to TRBJ1-3; D not resolved. V was trimmed by 2 bases and J by 0 bases, leaving 8 bases between them. Germline lookup yields CDR1 MNHEY and CDR2 SVGAGI. The CDR3 loop spans 15 amino acids. The CDR3 coding sequence is TGTGCCAGCAGTTACAGCAGGCTCTCTGGAAACACCATATATTTT. Translated, it gives CASSYSRLSGNTIYF.